The rows below give T cell receptor beta chains drawn from one sample of a study of early T cells in non-severe SARS-CoV-2 infection. TCRdb analysed the 5' RACE reads with MiXCR anew, one entry per CDR3 protein. The sample has roughly 100,000 distinct CDR3 sequences, 10% to 15% seen once. Sequenced material: whole blood. These TCRs come from an adult who was a healthcare worker with PCR-confirmed SARS-CoV-2 infection or an uninfected control (not recorded which). The CDR3 runs from the conserved cysteine through the conserved F or W. D genes are given only for firm matches.

D gene: NA
V gene: TRBV4-1
CDR3 protein: CASSRNQGDEQYF

D gene: NA
V gene: TRBV20-1
CDR3 protein: CSAKTRGPSSSYEQYF

D gene: NA
V gene: TRBV9
CDR3 protein: CASMGDGNTIYF

D gene: TRBD1
V gene: TRBV5-6
CDR3 protein: CASSAGTGVFYEQYF

D gene: TRBD2
V gene: TRBV7-6
CDR3 protein: CASSSYSGGGLDTQYF

D gene: TRBD2
V gene: TRBV7-2
CDR3 protein: CASSPGRGTSRSEQFF

D gene: NA
V gene: TRBV30
CDR3 protein: CAGRDGRYDQYF

D gene: NA
V gene: TRBV28
CDR3 protein: CASISTMNTEAFF

D gene: TRBD2
V gene: TRBV7-2
CDR3 protein: CASSLGTSGRGDLEQYF

D gene: NA
V gene: TRBV20-1
CDR3 protein: CSARDPQGQETQYF

D gene: TRBD2
V gene: TRBV15
CDR3 protein: CATSRDSPREGREDTQYF

D gene: TRBD2
V gene: TRBV6-5
CDR3 protein: CASSITSGSAVEQYF

D gene: TRBD2
V gene: TRBV28
CDR3 protein: CASSGSGGWTEQFF

D gene: NA
V gene: TRBV7-2
CDR3 protein: CASSTQTTRSGGELFF

D gene: NA
V gene: TRBV28
CDR3 protein: CASSSSQETQYF

D gene: NA
V gene: TRBV5-6
CDR3 protein: CASSLVRLVNEQFF

D gene: NA
V gene: TRBV2
CDR3 protein: CASNGNGNTIYF

D gene: NA
V gene: TRBV6-6
CDR3 protein: CASSPTAMNTEAFF

D gene: TRBD1
V gene: TRBV5-1
CDR3 protein: CASSGTGGAVFETQYF

D gene: TRBD2
V gene: TRBV5-1
CDR3 protein: CASSVSGLSYNEQFF

D gene: NA
V gene: TRBV28
CDR3 protein: CASSFGGAQETQYF

D gene: TRBD1
V gene: TRBV3-1
CDR3 protein: CASSKTGVLEQYF

D gene: TRBD1
V gene: TRBV10-3
CDR3 protein: CAISESGQLNYEQYF

D gene: TRBD2
V gene: TRBV4-3
CDR3 protein: CASSQKKKTSGRANEQFF

D gene: TRBD1
V gene: TRBV27
CDR3 protein: CASSYTGGRDYGYTF

D gene: TRBD2
V gene: TRBV9
CDR3 protein: CASSPSGGEQFF